The TCR beta chain under discussion was sequenced for a study of neurological immune-mediated disorders. Overall study findings and caveats: None of the CDR3 amino acid sequences of expanded clones were shared across subjects, and this suggested private repertoires in all groups. HTLV-1-associated myelopathy had the most TCR clonal expansion, and multiple sclerosis had the least, less than healthy controls.

Trimming at V came to 6 bases and at J to 4 bases, leaving 8 bases not matched to a gene. This CDR3 contains 14 residues. This clonotype has a count of ten or more. The antigen remains undetermined. Synthesis of cDNA was accomplished via 5'RACE employing 10-nucleotide random UMIs. Every sequencing run generated in excess of 160 million TCR-beta sequences. These sequences covered 15-18 subjects. In TCRdb, the 5' RACE reads were re-called with MiXCR into one record per CDR3 protein. Among 49,000 or so distinct CDR3 sequences listed, over 15% were seen once. The chain has TRBV12-3 or TRBV12-4 and TRBJ1-1; TRBD1 matches at 7 bases. The sample was PBMCs. The clonotype was recovered from a man aged 55 to 70 in good health. This CDR3 is CASRVTGSGTEAFF. The CDR3 coding sequence is TGTGCCAGCAGGGTGACAGGGTCGGGCACTGAAGCTTTCTTT.